This T cell receptor beta chain was obtained from a study of OX40 agonist ivuxolimab in advanced cancers. The method was immunoSEQ multiplex PCR; TCRdb's version includes in-frame clones alone and lacks a portion of them. The profile shows 30,000 to 40,000 clones, approximately 80% of them singletons. The CDR3 spans 12 residues. Exclusion of a patient followed from autoimmune disease history or systemic immunosuppression. This TCR was recovered from an adult with an advanced solid tumor such as melanoma, head and neck, liver or kidney cancer. This chain connects TRBV12-2 to TRBJ1-3. TRBV12-2 is shown as a pseudogene. The source material was CD4+ or CD8+ T cells sorted from blood, sampled in a trial of the OX40 agonist ivuxolimab. The CDR3 spells CASLSSGNTIYF. The CDR3 DNA sequence: TGTGCAAGTCTAAGCTCTGGAAACACCATATATTTT.